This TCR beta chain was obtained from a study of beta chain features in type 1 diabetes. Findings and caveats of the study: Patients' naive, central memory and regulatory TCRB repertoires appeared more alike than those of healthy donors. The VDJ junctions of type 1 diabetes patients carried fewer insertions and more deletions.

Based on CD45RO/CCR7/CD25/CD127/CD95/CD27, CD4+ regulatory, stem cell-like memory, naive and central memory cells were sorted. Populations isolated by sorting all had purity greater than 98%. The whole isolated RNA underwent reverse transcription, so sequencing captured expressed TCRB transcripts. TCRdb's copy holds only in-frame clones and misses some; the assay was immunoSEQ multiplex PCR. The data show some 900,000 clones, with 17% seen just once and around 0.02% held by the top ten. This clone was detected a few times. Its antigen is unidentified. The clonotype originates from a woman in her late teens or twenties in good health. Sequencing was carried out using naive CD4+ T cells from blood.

In nucleotides, the CDR3 is TGTGCCAGCAGCTCCCCGGGACTGGGGAATGAGCAGTTCTTC. Translating it yields CASSSPGLGNEQFF. The rearrangement uses TRBV5-4 and TRBJ2-1; D is possibly TRBD2 (6 bases). The V gene lost 3 bases and the J gene lost 7 bases, with 14 bases spanning the gap. Germline assignment: CDR1 SGHNT and CDR2 YYREEE (reference sequence). The CDR3 length is 14 residues.